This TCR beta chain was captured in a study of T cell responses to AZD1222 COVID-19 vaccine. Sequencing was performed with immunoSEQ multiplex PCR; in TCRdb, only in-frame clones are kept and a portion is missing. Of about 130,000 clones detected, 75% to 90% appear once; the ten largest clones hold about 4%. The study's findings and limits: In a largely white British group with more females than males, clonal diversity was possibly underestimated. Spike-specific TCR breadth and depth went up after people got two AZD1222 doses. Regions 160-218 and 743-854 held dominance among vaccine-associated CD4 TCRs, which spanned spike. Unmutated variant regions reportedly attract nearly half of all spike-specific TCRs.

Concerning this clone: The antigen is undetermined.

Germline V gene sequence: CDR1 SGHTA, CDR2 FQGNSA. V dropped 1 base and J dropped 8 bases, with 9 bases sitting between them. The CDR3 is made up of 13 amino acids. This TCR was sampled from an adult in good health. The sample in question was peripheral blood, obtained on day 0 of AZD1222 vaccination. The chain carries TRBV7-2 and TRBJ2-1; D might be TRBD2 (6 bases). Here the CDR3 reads CASSLVGGDEQFF. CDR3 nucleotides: TGTGCCAGCAGCTTAGTAGGCGGGGATGAGCAGTTCTTC.